This is a list of T cell receptor beta chains from one sample in a study of beta chain features in type 1 diabetes. Measured with immunoSEQ multiplex PCR; TCRdb has only the in-frame clones, and not every one. The repertoire has 900,000 or so clones, 15% to 20% of them found once; the top ten carry 0.02% to 0.025%. Sequences were obtained from naive CD4+ T cells from blood. The receptors here all came from a woman between 18 and 30 years old in good health. The CDR3 runs from the conserved cysteine through the conserved F or W. The D gene is left open where the match is weak. Size is stated for part of the rows, as once, few or many counts, or as a class when the clone is expanded.

J gene,clone size,V gene,D gene,CDR3 protein,CDR3 DNA
TRBJ2-7,-,TRBV7-2,-,CASSLSLAKGYEQYF,TGTGCCAGCAGCTTAAGTCTAGCAAAAGGCTACGAGCAGTACTTC
TRBJ2-1,few,TRBV11-2,-,CASSSTGPPFF,TGTGCCAGCAGCTCAACAGGGCCACCGTTCTTC
TRBJ1-2,few,TRBV28,TRBD1,CAAGTGDYGYTF,TGTGCCGCCGGGACAGGAGACTATGGCTACACCTTC
TRBJ2-5,few,TRBV4-1,-,CASSHRQEETQYF,TGCGCCAGCAGCCATCGACAGGAAGAGACCCAGTACTTC
TRBJ2-7,-,TRBV7-2,-,CASGNYEQYF,TGTGCCAGCGGCAACTACGAGCAGTACTTC
TRBJ2-5,few,TRBV7-9,-,CASSSGGYQETQYF,TGTGCCAGCAGCTCCGGAGGGTACCAAGAGACCCAGTACTTC
TRBJ2-1,-,TRBV7-2,-,CASSRYRKKTYNEQFF,TGTGCCAGCAGCCGATATCGCAAAAAAACCTACAATGAGCAGTTCTTC
TRBJ1-5,-,TRBV6-1,-,CASSEYGSSLPQHF,TGTGCCAGCAGTGAATATGGCAGTTCTCTGCCCCAGCATTTT
TRBJ2-1,few,TRBV18,-,CASSPRVGTPENEQFF,TGTGCCAGCTCACCAAGGGTCGGGACTCCCGAGAATGAGCAGTTCTTC
TRBJ1-2,-,TRBV21-1,-,CASSIPGQGNYGYTF,TGTGCCAGCAGCATTCCGGGACAGGGGAACTATGGCTACACCTTC
TRBJ2-1,-,TRBV15,-,CATSRSGNNEQFF,TGTGCCACCAGCAGATCGGGGAACAATGAGCAGTTCTTC
TRBJ2-5,-,TRBV7-9,-,CASSLGQARNQETQYF,TGTGCCAGCAGCTTAGGTCAGGCCAGAAACCAAGAGACCCAGTACTTC
TRBJ2-1,-,TRBV11-2,-,CASSRVVYSYNEQFF,TGTGCCAGCAGCCGGGTGGTCTACTCCTACAATGAGCAGTTCTTC
TRBJ2-3,-,TRBV5-4,TRBD1,CASSTGTGLTDTQYF,TGTGCCAGCAGCACCGGGACAGGCCTCACAGATACGCAGTATTTT
TRBJ1-1,few,TRBV7-9,-,CASRRTGKKGNTEAFF,TGTGCCAGCAGGCGCACAGGAAAGAAAGGGAACACTGAAGCTTTCTTT
TRBJ1-2,few,TRBV6-5,-,CASSYSSGNYGYTF,TGTGCCAGCAGTTACTCATCAGGGAACTATGGCTACACCTTC
TRBJ2-7,-,TRBV25-1,-,CASSDYSDTQRTYEQYF,TGTGCCAGCAGTGACTATTCTGACACGCAGAGGACCTACGAGCAGTACTTC
TRBJ1-1,few,TRBV28,-,CASRPGDYTEAFF,TGTGCCAGCAGACCCGGGGACTACACTGAAGCTTTCTTT
TRBJ2-3,-,TRBV27,-,CASSFGRYTSTDTQYF,TGTGCCAGCAGTTTCGGGAGATACACTAGCACAGATACGCAGTATTTT
TRBJ1-5,few,TRBV6-1,-,CASIGWASLAQPQHF,TGTGCCAGCATTGGGTGGGCCAGTCTTGCTCAGCCCCAGCATTTT
TRBJ2-7,-,TRBV6-5,-,CASSYSSGAPYEQYF,TGTGCCAGCAGTTACTCGTCCGGGGCGCCCTACGAGCAGTACTTC
TRBJ1-5,-,TRBV7-2,-,CASSPNRANQPQHF,TGTGCCAGCAGCCCCAACAGGGCTAATCAGCCCCAGCATTTT
TRBJ2-7,few,TRBV20-1,-,CSARGGHEQYF,TGCAGTGCTAGAGGGGGCCACGAGCAGTACTTC
TRBJ2-6,-,TRBV5-6,-,CASTAGANVLTF,TGTGCCAGCACGGCTGGGGCCAACGTCCTGACTTTC